These 29 T cell receptor beta chains share one sample of origin, sequenced in a study of cytomegalovirus exposure and HLA in healthy donors. Both 60 Vbeta primers and 13 Jbeta primers went into the PCR. Some clones are missing from TCRdb's copy, which holds only in-frame ones; the method was immunoSEQ multiplex PCR. Of about 140,000 clones listed, roughly three quarters were seen once; the top ten hold approximately 15%. The sequenced sample was PBMCs. These receptors came from a woman aged 40 to 49 in good health and CMV-seronegative.

This sequence joins TRBV28 and TRBJ2-3; 8 nucleotides match TRBD2. V lost 5 bases and J lost 0; bases outside the gene matches: 1. This CDR3 spans 14 amino acids. Per the germline V gene, CDR1 is MDHEN and CDR2 is SYDVKM. DNA for the CDR3: TGTGCCAGCAGTACGGGAGGGAGCACAGATACGCAGTATTTT. This gives the protein CASSTGGSTDTQYF.

This sequence joins TRBV28 and TRBJ1-4, with 9 nucleotides matching TRBD1. With V trimmed by 8 bases and J by 6 bases, 7 bases remained unmatched. The CDR3 is 14 amino acids. Germline loops: CDR1 MDHEN, CDR2 SYDVKM. Here the CDR3 reads CASGLQGADEKLFF. The CDR3 nucleotides read TGTGCCAGCGGCCTACAGGGGGCGGATGAAAAACTGTTTTTT. Variable domain in full (rest from reference TRBV28 and TRBJ1-4): DVKVTQSSRYLVKRTGEKVFLECVQDMDHENMFWYRQDPGLGLRLIYFSYDVKMKEKGDIPEGYSVSREKKERFSLILESASTNQTSMYLCASGLQGADEKLFFGSGTQLSVL.

This clone was found once. The CDR3, as DNA: TGTGCCAGTAGTATCGGGGGGCCTGGGGCCAACGTCCTGACTTTC. Its translation: CASSIGGPGANVLTF. The chain uses TRBV19 and TRBJ2-6, with a weak D call TRBD2 (7 bases). CDR1 is LNHDA, CDR2 SQIVND, per germline (reference sequence). This CDR3 region has 15 residues. V was clipped by 3 bases and J by 2 bases, with 8 bases between them.

V gene TRBV6-4 combines with J gene TRBJ2-1; D gene ambiguous. The CDR3 spans 15 residues. Germline V CDR1 and CDR2: MRHNA, SNTAGT. The V gene lost 0 bases and the J gene lost 0 bases, with 6 bases spanning the gap. CDR3: CASSDSEVSYNEQFF. CDR3 bases: TGTGCCAGCAGTGACTCAGAGGTCTCCTACAATGAGCAGTTCTTC.

The gene calls are TRBV4-1 and TRBJ2-7; perhaps TRBD2 as D (5 bases). V shed 2 bases and J shed 4 bases, with 9 bases lying between them. Germline assignment: CDR1 MGHRA and CDR2 YSYEKL. The CDR3 totals 13 residues. The CDR3 sequence: CASSQLAEYEQYF. The CDR3 DNA sequence: TGCGCCAGCAGCCAACTAGCAGAGTACGAGCAGTACTTC.

The chain employs TRBV27 and TRBJ2-3; weak D call: TRBD1 (6 bases). This CDR3 contains 15 residues. Trimming pared 6 bases from V and 2 bases from J, leaving 15 bases between. Germline V gene lookup returns CDR1 MNHEY and CDR2 SMNVEV (reference sequence). CDR3: CASSLGQGFTDTQYF. The CDR3 DNA reads as TGTGCCAGCAGCTTGGGGCAGGGGTTCACAGATACGCAGTATTTT.

This sequence joins TRBV5-1 and TRBJ2-1; 9 bases map to TRBD2. Germline CDR1 is SGHRS and CDR2 is YFSETQ. With 4 bases clipped from V and 0 bases from J, the junction kept 20 bases outside the gene matches. CDR3 length equals 21 residues. Here the CDR3 reads CASSPRRALVSGSDSYNEQFF. The CDR3 region has the DNA TGCGCCAGCAGCCCACGGCGAGCCTTGGTTAGCGGGAGCGACTCCTACAATGAGCAGTTCTTC.

This clone occurred a few times. This chain links TRBV2 with TRBJ2-7; 7 bases agree with TRBD1. Trimming took 0 bases from V and 7 from J; bases not matched to a gene: 6. The V gene's germline CDR1 is SNHLY and CDR2 FYNNEI. The CDR3 totals 14 residues. CDR3 nucleotide sequence: TGTGCCAGCAGTGAAGCGACAGGGTCTCGGGAGCAGTACTTC. This sequence encodes CASSEATGSREQYF.

J is TRBJ2-2 and V is TRBV2; 12 bases are shared with TRBD2. The CDR3 is made up of 20 amino acids. Germline V gene lookup returns CDR1 SNHLY and CDR2 FYNNEI. The V and J ends lost 4 bases and 5 bases, in that order; junction bases with no gene match: 17. CDR3 residues: CASSGPSGLAGGSPTGELFF. Here the CDR3 DNA reads TGTGCCAGCAGTGGACCCTCCGGGCTAGCGGGGGGGTCCCCTACCGGGGAGCTGTTTTTT.

V and J are TRBV7-9 and TRBJ1-2, with 10 positions matching TRBD1. This CDR3 spans 16 amino acids. The germline V gene has CDR1 SEHNR and CDR2 FQNEAQ (reference sequence). J was trimmed by 3 bases and V by 1 base; bases with no gene match: 5. This chain's CDR3 is CASSLGGTGDHYGYTF. The CDR3 DNA reads as TGTGCCAGCAGCTTAGGCGGGACAGGGGACCACTATGGCTACACCTTC.

The chain recombines TRBV11-2 with TRBJ2-7, with 16 nucleotides matching TRBD2. CDR3 length: 17 amino acids. Germline CDR1 is SGHAT and CDR2 is FQNNGV. Unmatched junction bases numbered 11, after V lost 6 bases and J lost 6 bases. The CDR3 loop reads CASSHKSGTSGRAEQYF. DNA for the CDR3: TGTGCCAGCAGTCACAAGTCCGGGACTAGCGGGAGGGCCGAGCAGTACTTC.

This clone was found once. This CDR3 reads CASSVVPGTSGNEQFF. Here the CDR3 DNA reads TGTGCCAGCAGCGTAGTCCCCGGGACTAGCGGGAATGAGCAGTTCTTC. The genes are TRBV9 and TRBJ2-1, with TRBD2 matching over 12 bases. The trim removed 0 bases at V and 7 bases at J, leaving 5 bases unmatched. The CDR3 has 16 amino acids. The germline CDR1 and CDR2 sequences are SGDLS and YYNGEE.

The rearrangement joins TRBV5-1 to TRBJ2-4; possible D gene TRBD2, 6 bases. V was trimmed by 0 bases and J by 8 bases, leaving 9 bases between them. Germline assignment: CDR1 SGHRS and CDR2 YFSETQ. CDR3 length: 13 amino acids. CDR3 loop: CASSLDTGDIQYF. The CDR3 nucleotides are TGCGCCAGCAGCTTGGACACGGGGGACATTCAGTACTTC.

This clone was detected only a few times. The rearrangement uses TRBV6-5 and TRBJ2-5; 7 bases fit TRBD1. Judging by the DNA end, TRBJ2-7 fits better; the J call may be wrong. Germline V gives CDR1 MNHEY, CDR2 SVGAGI. The CDR3 contains 13 residues. The CDR3 coding sequence is TGTGCCAGCAGTTACCTCACAGGGGACGAGCAGTACTTC. Its translation: CASSYLTGDEQYF.

The chain links TRBV5-1 to TRBJ1-5, with no clear D. The CDR3 is 15 amino acids. The V end was cut by 4 bases, the J end by 7 bases, with 18 bases between. CDR1 and CDR2 from the germline V gene are SGHRS and YFSETQ. The chain's CDR3 is CASSPVPGKEQPQHF. In nucleotides, the CDR3 is TGCGCCAGCAGCCCCGTCCCCGGGAAGGAACAGCCCCAGCATTTT.

The J gene is TRBJ1-2, the V gene TRBV6-1; maybe TRBD1 (5 bases). Looked up from germline, CDR1 is MNHNS and CDR2 is SASEGT. The CDR3 length is 14 residues. V shed 4 bases and J shed 4 bases, with 13 bases lying between them. CDR3 region: CASSARQQSYGYTF. The CDR3, as DNA: TGTGCCAGCAGTGCTAGACAGCAAAGCTATGGCTACACCTTC.

This chain connects TRBV15 to TRBJ2-7, with D possibly matching TRBD2 (5 bases). V was cut by 1 base and J by 7 bases, with 8 bases left in between. Germline V gene lookup returns CDR1 LNHNV and CDR2 YYDKDF (reference sequence). The CDR3 is 12 residues long. CDR3 residues: CATSRATGEQYF. For the CDR3, the DNA is TGTGCCACCAGCAGAGCTACGGGGGAGCAGTACTTC.

V usage is TRBV15 and J usage is TRBJ2-1; 10 bases are shared with TRBD1. This CDR3 comprises 15 residues. The ends lost 4 bases at V and 9 bases at J; junction bases unmatched: 9. The germline V gene encodes CDR1 LNHNV and CDR2 YYDKDF (reference sequence). The CDR3 coding sequence is TGTGCCACCAGCACCCGGGGGACAGGGGATTCTGAGCAGTTCTTC. This codes for CATSTRGTGDSEQFF.

This clone has just a few counts. The rearrangement links TRBV7-6 to TRBJ2-2, with 15 bases that match TRBD2. Unmatched junction bases numbered 8, after V lost 5 bases and J lost 4 bases. Per germline, CDR1 SGHVS and CDR2 FNYEAQ. CDR3 length: 18 amino acids. This CDR3 reads CASSIGTSGGKSTGELFF. In DNA form, the CDR3 reads TGTGCCAGCAGCATAGGGACTAGCGGGGGGAAAAGCACCGGGGAGCTGTTTTTT. Full variable domain (remainder filled in from reference TRBV7-6 and TRBJ2-2): GAGVSQSPRYKVTKRGQDVALRCDPISGHVSLYWYRQALGQGPEFLTYFNYEAQQDKSGLPNDRFSAERPEGSISTLTIQRTEQRDSAMYRCASSIGTSGGKSTGELFFGEGSRLTVL.

The rearrangement uses TRBV29-1 and TRBJ2-1, with TRBD1 matching 9 bases. This CDR3 has 14 amino acids. The V and J ends lost 8 bases and 5 bases, in that order; junction bases with no gene match: 10. Germline lookup yields CDR1 SQVTM and CDR2 ANQGSEA. CDR3: CSTDRGQGNNEQFF. The CDR3 DNA sequence: TGCAGCACCGACCGAGGACAGGGGAACAATGAGCAGTTCTTC.

The chain links TRBV9 to TRBJ2-3, with 9 bases matching TRBD1. This CDR3 region has 14 residues. CDR1 and CDR2 from the germline V gene are SGDLS and YYNGEE. After removal of 4 bases from V and 3 bases from J, the junction contained 3 bases not matched to a gene. DNA for the CDR3: TGTGCCAGCAGCCAAGGACAGGGGACAGATACGCAGTATTTT. It encodes CASSQGQGTDTQYF.

The genes are TRBV29-1 and TRBJ1-1, with D possibly being TRBD1 (5 bases). This CDR3 region has 14 residues. Trimming left V 4 bases short and J 4 bases short, with 16 bases between. Per the germline V gene, CDR1 is SQVTM and CDR2 is ANQGSEA. For the CDR3, the DNA is TGCAGCGTTGTGGCACCCCGGGGGGTCACTGAAGCTTTCTTT. Translated, it gives CSVVAPRGVTEAFF.

The chain employs TRBV28 and TRBJ1-5; no firm D call. The germline gives CDR1 MDHEN, CDR2 SYDVKM. The CDR3 extends over 15 amino acids. The V and J ends lost 8 bases and 5 bases respectively, with 19 bases between them. DNA of the CDR3: TGTGCCAGCCGAGGAGGGCAAGTGGCGGATCAGCCCCAGCATTTT. Protein product: CASRGGQVADQPQHF.

The CDR3 DNA sequence: TGTGCCAGCAGTGAACTGGGACAGGGGAACACTGAAGCTTTCTTT. Translating it yields CASSELGQGNTEAFF. The gene calls are TRBV6-1 and TRBJ1-1, with 9 bases lining up with TRBD1. Per the germline V gene, CDR1 is MNHNS and CDR2 is SASEGT. The CDR3 is made up of 15 amino acids. Trimming at V came to 2 bases and at J to 1 base, leaving 2 bases not matched to a gene.

The rearrangement uses TRBV28 and TRBJ2-3; D not certain. Germline-derived CDR1 and CDR2 are MDHEN and SYDVKM. CDR3 size: 13 residues. V lost 5 bases and J 9 bases, leaving 15 bases between the germline ends. The CDR3 coding sequence is TGTGCCAGCAGTCGTGTTACGAGTCACACGCAGTATTTT. Translation gives CASSRVTSHTQYF.

The chain is built from TRBV15 and TRBJ2-5, with D possibly TRBD2 on 5 matching bases. Trimming shortened V by 8 bases and J by 3 bases, and 22 bases separated the two germline ends. The CDR3 is 16 amino acids. Germline-derived CDR1 and CDR2 are LNHNV and YYDKDF (reference sequence). CDR3 in amino acids: CATLSKGAPGKETQYF. The CDR3 nucleotides read TGTGCCACCCTAAGTAAAGGAGCGCCGGGGAAAGAGACCCAGTACTTC. Using reference TRBV15 and TRBJ2-5 for the parts outside the CDR3, the full variable domain is DAMVIQNPRYQVTQFGKPVTLSCSQTLNHNVMYWYQQKSSQAPKLLFHYYDKDFNNEADTPDNFQSRRPNTSFCFLDIRSPGLGDTAMYLCATLSKGAPGKETQYFGPGTRLLVL.

This chain joins TRBV6-5 and TRBJ2-7; D is undetermined. In germline, CDR1 is MNHEY, CDR2 SVGAGI. The ends were cut back, 0 bases at V and 3 bases at J, with 12 bases in the middle. The CDR3 has 15 residues. The CDR3 loop reads CASSYSTQKYYEQYF. The CDR3 DNA is TGTGCCAGCAGTTACTCTACACAGAAGTACTACGAGCAGTACTTC.

The chain has TRBV7-2 and TRBJ2-1; 8 nucleotides align to TRBD2. Per germline, CDR1 SGHTA and CDR2 FQGNSA. There are 15 residues in the CDR3. Trimming took 1 base from V and 8 from J; bases not matched to a gene: 7. The chain's CDR3 is CASSLDAGRGYEQFF. The CDR3 DNA follows: TGTGCCAGCAGCTTAGATGCCGGGAGGGGCTATGAGCAGTTCTTC.

This clone has just a few counts. The CDR3 DNA reads as TGTGCCAGCAGCGACAGGGTGGGCAATGAGCAGTTCTTC. Protein: CASSDRVGNEQFF. The genes are TRBV11-3 and TRBJ2-1, with 7 bases matching TRBD1. J was trimmed by 6 bases and V by 5 bases; bases with no gene match: 4. Germline V gene sequence: CDR1 SGHNT, CDR2 YENEEA. This CDR3 region has 13 residues.